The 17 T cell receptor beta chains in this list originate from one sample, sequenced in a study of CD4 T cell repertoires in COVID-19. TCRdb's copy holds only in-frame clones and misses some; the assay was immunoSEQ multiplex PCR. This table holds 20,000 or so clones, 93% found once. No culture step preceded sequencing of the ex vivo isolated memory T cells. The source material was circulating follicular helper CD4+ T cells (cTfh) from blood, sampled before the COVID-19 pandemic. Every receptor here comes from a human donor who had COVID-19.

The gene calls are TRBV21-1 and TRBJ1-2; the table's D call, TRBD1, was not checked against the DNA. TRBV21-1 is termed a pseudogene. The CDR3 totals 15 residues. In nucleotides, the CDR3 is TGTGCCAGCAGCGTGCGACAGGGGACAAGCTATGGCTACACCTTC. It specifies CASSVRQGTSYGYTF.

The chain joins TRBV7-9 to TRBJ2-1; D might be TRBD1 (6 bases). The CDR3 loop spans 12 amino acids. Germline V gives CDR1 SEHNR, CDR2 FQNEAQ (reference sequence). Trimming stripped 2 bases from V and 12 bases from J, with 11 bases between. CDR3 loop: CASSLNQGTQFF. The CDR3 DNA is TGTGCCAGCAGCTTAAACCAGGGGACGCAGTTCTTC.

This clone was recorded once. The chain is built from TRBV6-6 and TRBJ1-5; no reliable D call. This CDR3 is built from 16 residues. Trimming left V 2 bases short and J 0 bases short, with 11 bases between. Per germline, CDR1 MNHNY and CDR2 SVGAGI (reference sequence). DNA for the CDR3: TGTGCCAGCAGTTACCCACAGAGACATAGCAATCAGCCCCAGCATTTT. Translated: CASSYPQRHSNQPQHF.

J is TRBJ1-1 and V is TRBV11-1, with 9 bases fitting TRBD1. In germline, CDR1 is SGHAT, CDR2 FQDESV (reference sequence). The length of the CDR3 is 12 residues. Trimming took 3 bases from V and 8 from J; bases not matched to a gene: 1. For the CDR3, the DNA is TGTGCCAGCAGCTTCGGGACAGGGGAAGCTTTCTTT. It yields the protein CASSFGTGEAFF.

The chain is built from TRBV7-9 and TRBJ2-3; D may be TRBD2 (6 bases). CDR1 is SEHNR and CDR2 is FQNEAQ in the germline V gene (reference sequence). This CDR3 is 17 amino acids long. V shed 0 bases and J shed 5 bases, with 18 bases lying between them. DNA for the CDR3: TGTGCCAGCAGCTTAGCGAGGGGACCGGGGACTGAAGATACGCAGTATTTT. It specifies CASSLARGPGTEDTQYF. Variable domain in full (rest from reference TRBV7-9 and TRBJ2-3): DTGVSQNPRHKITKRGQNVTFRCDPISEHNRLYWYRQTLGQGPEFLTYFQNEAQLEKSRLLSDRFSAERPKGSFSTLEIQRTEQGDSAMYLCASSLARGPGTEDTQYFGPGTRLTVL.

As DNA, the CDR3 is TGTGCCAGCAATCCTAGCGGGGGCAACGAGCAGTACTTC. Protein: CASNPSGGNEQYF. The chain employs TRBV6-1 and TRBJ2-7, with 10 positions matching TRBD2. The CDR3 has 13 amino acids. Per germline, CDR1 MNHNS and CDR2 SASEGT. With 7 bases clipped from V and 5 bases from J, the junction kept 5 bases outside the gene matches.

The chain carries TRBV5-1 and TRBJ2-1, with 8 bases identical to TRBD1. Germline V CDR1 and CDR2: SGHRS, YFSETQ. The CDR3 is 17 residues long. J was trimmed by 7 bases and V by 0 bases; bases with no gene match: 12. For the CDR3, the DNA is TGCGCCAGCAGCTTGGCCTCAGGTGCAGGGGGCAGGAATGAGCAGTTCTTC. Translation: CASSLASGAGGRNEQFF.

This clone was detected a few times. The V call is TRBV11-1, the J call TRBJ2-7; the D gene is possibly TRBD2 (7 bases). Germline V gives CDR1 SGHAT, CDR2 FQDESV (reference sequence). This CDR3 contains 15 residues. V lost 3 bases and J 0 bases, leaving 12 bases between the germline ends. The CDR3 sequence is CASSFGGGSSYEQYF. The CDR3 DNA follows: TGTGCCAGCAGCTTCGGGGGCGGGAGCTCCTACGAGCAGTACTTC. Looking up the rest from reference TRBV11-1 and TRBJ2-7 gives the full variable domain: EAEVAQSPRYKITEKSQAVAFWCDPISGHATLYWYRQILGQGPELLVQFQDESVVDDSQLPKDRFSAERLKGVDSTLKIQPAELGDSAMYLCASSFGGGSSYEQYFGPGTRLTVT.

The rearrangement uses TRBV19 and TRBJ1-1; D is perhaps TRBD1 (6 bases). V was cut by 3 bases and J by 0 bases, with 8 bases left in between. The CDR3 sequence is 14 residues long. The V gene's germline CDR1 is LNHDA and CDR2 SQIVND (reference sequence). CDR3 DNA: TGTGCCAGTAGTATGACAGGAGTGAACACTGAAGCTTTCTTT. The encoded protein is CASSMTGVNTEAFF. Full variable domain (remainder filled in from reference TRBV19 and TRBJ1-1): DGGITQSPKYLFRKEGQNVTLSCEQNLNHDAMYWYRQDPGQGLRLIYYSQIVNDFQKGDIAEGYSVSREKKESFPLTVTSAQKNPTAFYLCASSMTGVNTEAFFGQGTRLTVV.

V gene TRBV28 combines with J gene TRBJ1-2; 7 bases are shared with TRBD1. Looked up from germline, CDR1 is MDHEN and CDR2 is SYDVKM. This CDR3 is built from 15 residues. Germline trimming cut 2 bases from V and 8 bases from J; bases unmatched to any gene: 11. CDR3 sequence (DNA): TGTGCCAGCAGTTTACCTAGACAGGGCTTCGGGGGCTACACCTTC. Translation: CASSLPRQGFGGYTF.

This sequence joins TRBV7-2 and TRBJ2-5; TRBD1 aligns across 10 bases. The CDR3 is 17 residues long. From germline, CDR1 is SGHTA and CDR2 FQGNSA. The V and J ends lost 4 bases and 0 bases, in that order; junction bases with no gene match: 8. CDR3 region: CASSSQGTGVYQETQYF. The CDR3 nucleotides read TGTGCCAGCAGCTCCCAAGGGACAGGGGTGTACCAAGAGACCCAGTACTTC.

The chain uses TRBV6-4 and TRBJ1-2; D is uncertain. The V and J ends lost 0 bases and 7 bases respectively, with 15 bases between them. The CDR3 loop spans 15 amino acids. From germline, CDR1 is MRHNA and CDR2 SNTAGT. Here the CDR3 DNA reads TGTGCCAGCAGTGACTCCCCTAGCCTCCCTAGTGGCTACACCTTC. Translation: CASSDSPSLPSGYTF.

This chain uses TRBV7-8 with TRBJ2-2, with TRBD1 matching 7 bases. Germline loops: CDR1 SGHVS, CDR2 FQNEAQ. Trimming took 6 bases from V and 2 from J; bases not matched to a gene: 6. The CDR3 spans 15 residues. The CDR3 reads CASSWNRGNTGELFF. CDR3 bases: TGTGCCAGCAGTTGGAACAGGGGAAACACCGGGGAGCTGTTTTTT.

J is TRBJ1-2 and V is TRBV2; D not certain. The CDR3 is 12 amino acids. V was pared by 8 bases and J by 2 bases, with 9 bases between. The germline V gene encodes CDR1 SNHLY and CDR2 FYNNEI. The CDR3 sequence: CASGGQNYGYTF. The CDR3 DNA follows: TGTGCCAGCGGCGGGCAGAACTATGGCTACACCTTC. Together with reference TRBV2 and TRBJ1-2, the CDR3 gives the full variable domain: EPEVTQTPSHQVTQMGQEVILRCVPISNHLYFYWYRQILGQKVEFLVSFYNNEISEKSEIFDDQFSVERPDGSNFTLKIRSTKLEDSAMYFCASGGQNYGYTFGSGTRLTVV.

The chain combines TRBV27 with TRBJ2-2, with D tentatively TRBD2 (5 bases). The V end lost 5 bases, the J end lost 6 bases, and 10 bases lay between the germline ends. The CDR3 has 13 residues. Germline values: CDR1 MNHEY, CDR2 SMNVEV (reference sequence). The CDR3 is CASSPTRAGELFF. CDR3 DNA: TGTGCCAGCAGTCCTACTAGGGCCGGGGAGCTGTTTTTT.

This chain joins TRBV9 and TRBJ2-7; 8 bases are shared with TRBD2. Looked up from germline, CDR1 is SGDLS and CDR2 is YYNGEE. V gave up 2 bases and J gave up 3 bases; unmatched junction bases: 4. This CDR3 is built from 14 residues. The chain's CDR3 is CASSVGLVNYEQYF. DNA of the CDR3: TGTGCCAGCAGCGTGGGACTAGTGAACTACGAGCAGTACTTC.

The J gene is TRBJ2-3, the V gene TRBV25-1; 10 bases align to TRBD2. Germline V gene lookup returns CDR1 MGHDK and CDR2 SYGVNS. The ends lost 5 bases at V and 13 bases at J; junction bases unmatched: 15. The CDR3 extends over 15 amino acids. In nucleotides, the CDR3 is TGTGCCAGCAGTCCACCCCGGACTAGCGGTCTGGCTGAGTATTTT. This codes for CASSPPRTSGLAEYF.